A single sample gave rise to the 11 T cell receptor beta chains below, sequenced in a study of blood T cell repertoires in COVID-19. Using immunoSEQ multiplex PCR, the repertoire was profiled, and TCRdb retains in-frame clones only, with some absent. The sample carries around 52,000 clones, more than 75% recorded once. Material: peripheral blood. The receptor source for this set is a woman of 80 years or more with acute or convalescent COVID-19.

This chain joins TRBV9 and TRBJ1-1; 8 nucleotides line up with TRBD1. Germline V gene data show CDR1 as SGDLS and CDR2 as YYNGEE. Trimming at V came to 3 bases and at J to 1 base, leaving 5 bases not matched to a gene. The CDR3 extends over 15 amino acids. The CDR3 nucleotides read TGTGCCAGCAGCGAAGCCGGACAGGGGAACACTGAAGCTTTCTTT. It codes for CASSEAGQGNTEAFF.

The V gene is TRBV28, the J gene TRBJ2-7; possible D gene TRBD2, 6 bases. Germline CDR1 and CDR2: MDHEN and SYDVKM. The V end lost 8 bases, the J end lost 6 bases, and 14 bases lay between the germline ends. The CDR3 contains 12 residues. CDR3 residues: CASHSGLLEQYF. CDR3 nucleotide sequence: TGTGCCAGCCATTCGGGACTCCTCGAGCAGTACTTC.

This rearrangement joins TRBV27 to TRBJ1-5, with a tentative D call TRBD1 (5 bases). Germline assignment: CDR1 MNHEY and CDR2 SMNVEV (reference sequence). Trimming shortened V by 6 bases and J by 4 bases, and 7 bases separated the two germline ends. There are 12 residues in the CDR3. The CDR3 DNA is TGTGCCAGCAGGGGGGGTAATCAGCCCCAGCATTTT. Translating gives CASRGGNQPQHF.

This clone occurred once. The chain is built from TRBV9 and TRBJ2-5; TRBD1 might be the D (6 bases). There are 13 residues in the CDR3. Germline CDR1 is SGDLS and CDR2 is YYNGEE. V lost 3 bases, J lost 9 bases, and 15 bases lay in between. In nucleotides, the CDR3 is TGTGCCAGCAGCGGACTGGGCAAGGGGGCCCAGTACTTC. Translating gives CASSGLGKGAQYF.

This rearrangement joins TRBV19 to TRBJ1-1, with 7 nucleotides matching TRBD1. Per germline, CDR1 LNHDA and CDR2 SQIVND (reference sequence). The ends lost 8 bases at V and 0 bases at J; junction bases unmatched: 3. The length of the CDR3 is 13 residues. The CDR3 protein is CASRRGVNTEAFF. The CDR3 DNA sequence: TGTGCCAGTCGCAGGGGGGTGAACACTGAAGCTTTCTTT.

The rearrangement joins TRBV6-5 to TRBJ1-1, with D uncertain. The germline V and J ends were trimmed by 7 bases and 7 bases, with 19 bases remaining between them. The CDR3 consists of 14 residues. Per germline, CDR1 MNHEY and CDR2 SVGAGI. The CDR3 here is CASKITDRLGEAFF. CDR3 bases: TGTGCCAGCAAAATCACAGACCGGCTGGGTGAAGCTTTCTTT.

V is TRBV5-5 and J is TRBJ1-5; TRBD1 is a possible D gene (5 bases). Trimming left V 4 bases short and J 3 bases short, with 11 bases between. CDR3 length: 14 amino acids. Per the germline V gene, CDR1 is SGHKS and CDR2 is YYEKEE (reference sequence). In nucleotides, the CDR3 is TGTGCCAGCAGCGTTGACAGTAACAATCAGCCCCAGCATTTT. This encodes CASSVDSNNQPQHF.

This chain links TRBV5-4 with TRBJ1-2, with 9 bases matching TRBD1. CDR3 length: 15 amino acids. Germline V lookup: CDR1 SGHNT, CDR2 YYREEE (reference sequence). The junction had 5 bases not matched to a gene; V was cut back by 2 bases and J by 3 bases. CDR3: CASSLVGQGDYGYTF. In nucleotides, the CDR3 is TGTGCCAGCAGCTTAGTGGGACAGGGAGACTATGGCTACACCTTC.

The chain joins TRBV11-2 to TRBJ2-2, with D possibly TRBD2 on 5 matching bases. The V end was cut by 9 bases, the J end by 0 bases, with 11 bases between. CDR3 size: 14 residues. CDR1 and CDR2 from the germline V gene are SGHAT and FQNNGV. The CDR3 region has the DNA TGTGCCAGTCCGGGGTGGCCGAACACCGGGGAGCTGTTTTTT. This translates into CASPGWPNTGELFF.

This clone was found a few times. The rearrangement uses TRBV11-2 and TRBJ2-1; 11 bases agree with TRBD2. CDR1 is SGHAT and CDR2 is FQNNGV in the germline V gene. V lost 1 base and J lost 0; bases outside the gene matches: 2. This CDR3 region has 17 residues. CDR3 DNA sequence: TGTGCCAGCAGCTTAGCGGGACTAGCGGTCTCCTACAATGAGCAGTTCTTC. Its translation is CASSLAGLAVSYNEQFF.

The chain carries TRBV30 and TRBJ2-7; D is uncertain. From germline, CDR1 is GTSNPN and CDR2 SVGIG (reference sequence). This CDR3 has 15 residues. V shed 2 bases and J shed 0 bases, with 14 bases lying between them. The CDR3, as DNA: TGTGCCTGGAGTCCTAAACGACAAAGCTCCTACGAGCAGTACTTC. Its protein product is CAWSPKRQSSYEQYF.